Below are 27 T cell receptor beta chains sequenced from a single sample in a study of identical twins. TCRdb re-analysed the 5' RACE reads in MiXCR, keeping a single row per CDR3 protein. The sample shows roughly 630,000 distinct CDR3 sequences, just over 7% of them seen only once. The same data also contributed to another study, on yellow fever vaccine responses in identical twins.

Input material: PBMCs. Receptors originate from a woman aged 18-29 years in good health.

Only a few counts were recorded for this clonotype. The chain couples TRBV20-1 to TRBJ2-7; TRBD1 might be the D (6 bases). The CDR3 contains 13 residues. Germline V lookup: CDR1 DFQATT, CDR2 SNEGSKA (reference sequence). The ends were cut back, 6 bases at V and 0 bases at J, with 12 bases in the middle. CDR3 DNA: TGCAGTGCCAGGGACACTAGCTCCTACGAGCAGTACGTC. Translating it yields CSARDTSSYEQYV.

This clonotype has at least ten counts. As DNA, the CDR3 is TGCAGCGTGGGGTTCGGGACTGAAGCTTTCTTT. It codes for CSVGFGTEAFF. The genes are TRBV29-1 and TRBJ1-1; D ambiguous. This CDR3 comprises 11 residues. The V and J ends lost 6 bases and 5 bases respectively, with 10 bases between them. The V gene's germline CDR1 is SQVTM and CDR2 ANQGSEA.

In this sample, this clonotype turned up a few times. The gene calls are TRBV24-1 and TRBJ2-3; D is uncertain. V was cut by 0 bases and J by 0 bases, with 9 bases left in between. CDR1 and CDR2 from the germline V gene are KGHDR and SFDVKD. There are 16 residues in the CDR3. CDR3 coding DNA: TGTGCCACCAGTGATTTGTCAGGTCTTAGCACAGATACGCAGTATTTT. Its translation is CATSDLSGLSTDTQYF.

This clonotype was picked up many times. The rearrangement uses TRBV10-3 and TRBJ2-2; the match to TRBD2 covers 7 bases. The CDR3 spans 16 residues. Trimming removed 2 bases from V and 7 bases from J; junction bases left unmatched: 10. The germline V gene encodes CDR1 ENHRY and CDR2 SYGVKD. The CDR3 loop is CAISEISGEDSGELFF. The CDR3 coding sequence is TGTGCCATCAGTGAGATCAGCGGGGAAGATAGCGGGGAGCTGTTTTTT.

This clonotype was counted between two and nine times. The chain uses TRBV3-1 and TRBJ2-7; D is uncertain. Germline V gene data show CDR1 as LGHDT and CDR2 as YNNKEL (reference sequence). The CDR3 runs to 15 residues. Trimming cost V 0 bases and J 2 bases, with 11 bases left between them. This CDR3 is CASSQELAPTYEQYF. The CDR3 DNA reads as TGTGCCAGCAGCCAAGAACTGGCTCCTACCTACGAGCAGTACTTC.

This clonotype was seen more than once but under ten times. The chain joins TRBV27 to TRBJ1-1; D possibly corresponds to TRBD1 (5 bases). CDR1 and CDR2 from the germline V gene are MNHEY and SMNVEV (reference sequence). Trimming took off 2 bases at V and 5 bases at J, with 18 bases between the two ends. The CDR3 covers 16 residues. The CDR3 here is CASSLNPWGGRTEAFF. The CDR3 nucleotides are TGTGCCAGCAGTTTAAACCCCTGGGGGGGACGGACTGAAGCTTTCTTT.

This clonotype was found many times. The CDR3, as DNA: TGTGCCAGTACCGGGGGCCACCGCACCGGGGAGCTGTTTTTT. Amino acid sequence: CASTGGHRTGELFF. J is TRBJ2-2 and V is TRBV19, with D perhaps TRBD1 or TRBD2 (6 bases each). This CDR3 is 14 amino acids long. The germline V gene has CDR1 LNHDA and CDR2 SQIVND (reference sequence). Trimming cost V 7 bases and J 4 bases, with 13 bases left between them. The full variable domain, with the rest looked up from reference TRBV19 and TRBJ2-2, is DGGITQSPKYLFRKEGQNVTLSCEQNLNHDAMYWYRQDPGQGLRLIYYSQIVNDFQKGDIAEGYSVSREKKESFPLTVTSAQKNPTAFYLCASTGGHRTGELFFGEGSRLTVL.

This rearrangement joins TRBV24-1 to TRBJ2-7; TRBD2 might be the D (5 bases). Trimming left V 4 bases short and J 4 bases short, with 7 bases between. The CDR3 contains 12 residues. Per germline, CDR1 KGHDR and CDR2 SFDVKD. The CDR3 loop is CATSEAGYEQYF. CDR3 DNA: TGTGCCACCAGTGAGGCGGGTTACGAGCAGTACTTC.

This sequence joins TRBV9 and TRBJ2-1; tentative D call: TRBD2 (7 bases). Germline loops: CDR1 SGDLS, CDR2 YYNGEE. The CDR3 has 16 residues. Trimming removed 3 bases at V and 0 bases at J, with 13 bases between. The CDR3 coding sequence is TGTGCCAGCAGCGAGGGGGGGCCAAGCTCCTACAATGAGCAGTTCTTC. Translation gives CASSEGGPSSYNEQFF.

The V call is TRBV7-2, the J call TRBJ2-1; 16 positions agree with TRBD2. The ends lost 5 bases at V and 10 bases at J; junction bases unmatched: 8. The CDR3 is made up of 16 amino acids. Germline V lookup: CDR1 SGHTA, CDR2 FQGNSA. The DNA for the CDR3 is TGTGCCAGCAGCCTAAGAGGGACTAGCGGGGGGGGAGAGCAGTTCTTC. This encodes CASSLRGTSGGGEQFF.

This chain uses TRBV5-1 with TRBJ1-1; tentatively, D is TRBD1 (5 bases). CDR1 and CDR2 from the germline V gene are SGHRS and YFSETQ. The V end was cut by 0 bases, the J end by 1 base, with 10 bases between. The CDR3 has 15 amino acids. The CDR3 protein is CASSLAQGRNTEAFF. CDR3 nucleotides: TGCGCCAGCAGCTTGGCTCAGGGTCGGAACACTGAAGCTTTCTTT. The full variable domain, its missing parts supplied by reference TRBV5-1 and TRBJ1-1, is KAGVTQTPRYLIKTRGQQVTLSCSPISGHRSVSWYQQTPGQGLQFLFEYFSETQRNKGNFPGRFSGRQFSNSRSEMNVSTLELGDSALYLCASSLAQGRNTEAFFGQGTRLTVV.

The rearrangement uses TRBV3-1 and TRBJ2-1; the match to TRBD2 covers 10 bases. The germline V gene has CDR1 LGHDT and CDR2 YNNKEL (reference sequence). Germline trimming cut 4 bases from V and 5 bases from J; bases unmatched to any gene: 5. The CDR3 is made up of 15 amino acids. CDR3 sequence (DNA): TGTGCCAGCAGCCGAGGACTAGCGGACAACAATGAGCAGTTCTTC. Residues: CASSRGLADNNEQFF.

The chain uses TRBV20-1 and TRBJ2-2, with D perhaps TRBD2 (5 bases). Germline CDR1 and CDR2: DFQATT and SNEGSKA (reference sequence). The CDR3 extends over 14 amino acids. V lost 6 bases and J lost 0, with 11 bases in between. In DNA, the CDR3 is TGCAGTGCCCGGACTGGTACGAACACCGGGGAGCTGTTTTTT. Amino acid sequence: CSARTGTNTGELFF.

This clonotype appeared a few times. The chain uses TRBV10-3 and TRBJ1-2; unclear D gene. V gave up 2 bases and J gave up 8 bases, with 12 bases separating them. Germline loops: CDR1 ENHRY, CDR2 SYGVKD. The CDR3 is made up of 13 amino acids. The chain's CDR3 is CAISEPVVGGYTF. DNA for the CDR3: TGTGCCATCAGTGAGCCCGTGGTTGGCGGCTACACCTTC.

This clonotype was detected a few times. The DNA is omitted, as the CDR3 cannot be located on it reliably, and the CDR3 follows TCRdb's listing. This chain joins TRBV5-1 and TRBJ2-2. The CDR3 length equals 17 residues, ends included. Germline V gene data show CDR1 as SGHRS and CDR2 as YFSETQ. The CDR3 region is CASSLEMPAGEPGSCFF.

This clonotype appeared many times. CDR3 protein: CASSLYHRPGSYEQYV. The CDR3 nucleotides are TGTGCCAGCAGCTTATATCACCGACCGGGTTCCTACGAGCAGTACGTC. The chain uses TRBV7-2 and TRBJ2-7; D unclear. The CDR3 runs to 16 residues. The V and J ends lost 2 bases and 1 base respectively, with 15 bases between them. CDR1 SGHTA and CDR2 FQGNSA come from the germline V gene.

This clonotype was recorded a few times. The chain links TRBV7-9 to TRBJ1-1; no reliable D call. The CDR3 runs to 14 residues. V lost 1 base to trimming and J lost 1 base, with 7 bases between them. CDR1 is SEHNR, CDR2 FQNEAQ, per germline (reference sequence). The CDR3 nucleotides read TGTGCCAGCAGCTTAGACTTCAAGAACACTGAAGCTTTCTTT. As protein: CASSLDFKNTEAFF.

The genes are TRBV3-1 and TRBJ2-7; 8 bases agree with TRBD2. The CDR3 is made up of 16 amino acids. In germline, CDR1 is LGHDT, CDR2 YNNKEL (reference sequence). V shed 3 bases, J shed 2 bases, and the junction held 9 bases outside the gene matches. The CDR3 nucleotides are TGTGCCAGCAGCCAGCATCCACCTAGCGGGCCCTACGAGCAGTACTTC. Residues: CASSQHPPSGPYEQYF.

This clonotype was seen ten or more times. V is TRBV5-1 and J is TRBJ1-1; D is possibly TRBD1 (5 bases). The V gene lost 5 bases and the J gene lost 2 bases, with 13 bases spanning the gap. This CDR3 spans 14 amino acids. CDR1 and CDR2 from the germline V gene are SGHRS and YFSETQ. CDR3 coding DNA: TGCGCCAGCAGAACTGGCACAGGTAACACTGAAGCTTTCTTT. Its protein is CASRTGTGNTEAFF.

This clonotype was detected many times. The chain has TRBV12-3 or TRBV12-4 and TRBJ2-7; the D gene could be TRBD1 or TRBD2 (5 bases each). V dropped 0 bases and J dropped 3 bases, with 9 bases sitting between them. CDR3 length equals 14 residues. The CDR3, as DNA: TGTGCCAGCAGTTTAGCTGGGACGAGCTACGAGCAGTACGTC. It translates to CASSLAGTSYEQYV.

The chain has TRBV18 and TRBJ2-1; the D is unclear. The CDR3 runs 13 residues. Germline V CDR1 and CDR2: KGHSH, LQKENI. Trimming removed 3 bases at V and 8 bases at J, with 11 bases between. CDR3 in amino acids: CASSPSLFDEQFF. DNA of the CDR3: TGTGCCAGCTCACCCTCCTTATTTGATGAGCAGTTCTTC.

This chain uses TRBV10-3 with TRBJ1-2; D perhaps matches TRBD1 (6 bases). The CDR3 loop spans 13 amino acids. Germline V gives CDR1 ENHRY, CDR2 SYGVKD. Trimming pared 5 bases from V and 8 bases from J, leaving 15 bases between. As DNA, the CDR3 is TGTGCCATCAGTACCGACAGGATGACCGGCTACACCTTC. This translates into CAISTDRMTGYTF.

This chain joins TRBV18 and TRBJ2-4; 9 bases match TRBD1. Trimming cost V 1 base and J 8 bases; bases outside gene matches: 12. The CDR3 length is 17 residues. The germline V gene encodes CDR1 KGHSH and CDR2 LQKENI. Written as DNA, the CDR3 is TGTGCCAGCTCACCACTAGCGACGGGGACAGGGAGGGACATTCAGTACTTC. It specifies CASSPLATGTGRDIQYF.

This clonotype came up a few times. The chain combines TRBV3-1 with TRBJ2-1; 9 bases agree with TRBD2. CDR1 and CDR2 from the germline V gene are LGHDT and YNNKEL (reference sequence). Trimming took 4 bases from V and 8 from J; bases not matched to a gene: 12. There are 16 residues in the CDR3. CDR3 amino acids: CASSPRTSVGGDEQFF. CDR3 sequence (DNA): TGTGCCAGCAGCCCCCGGACTAGCGTGGGAGGGGATGAGCAGTTCTTC.

This sequence joins TRBV29-1 and TRBJ2-7; 9 bases map to TRBD1. The CDR3 is 14 amino acids. Germline V gene data show CDR1 as SQVTM and CDR2 as ANQGSEA. V shed 5 bases and J 2 bases; nucleotides not matched to a gene: 7. The CDR3 is CSVQGGTGPYEQYV. CDR3 sequence (DNA): TGCAGCGTTCAAGGGGGGACAGGGCCCTACGAGCAGTACGTC.

This clonotype came up many times. The chain carries TRBV24-1 and TRBJ2-5; the D is unclear. The CDR3 extends over 12 amino acids. The V and J ends lost 4 bases and 5 bases respectively, with 7 bases between them. The germline V gene has CDR1 KGHDR and CDR2 SFDVKD. The CDR3 DNA reads TGTGCCACCAGTGAGAATTGGGAGACCCAGTACTTC. Translation gives CATSENWETQYF.

The V call is TRBV20-1, the J call TRBJ2-7; D remains unclear. Trimming stripped 0 bases from V and 2 bases from J, with 5 bases between. CDR1 is DFQATT and CDR2 is SNEGSKA in the germline V gene (reference sequence). The CDR3 has 12 residues. The CDR3 is CSARDHTYEQYF. The CDR3 DNA sequence: TGCAGTGCTAGAGATCATACCTACGAGCAGTACTTC.